The 6 T cell receptor beta chains reported below all come from one sample, sequenced in a study of T cells after somatic rescue of genetic block. Assay: immunoSEQ multiplex PCR; the TCRdb copy retains only in-frame clones and omits some. The top ten clones hold 2.5% to 3% of a sample with tens of thousands of clones, more than 75% of them seen once. Sequencing was carried out using peripheral blood mononuclear cells (PBMCs). The receptors were sampled from a man aged 30-40 years.

The V and J genes are TRBV7-8 and TRBJ1-5; 7 bases line up with TRBD1. CDR1 and CDR2 (germline): SGHVS, FQNEAQ. Trimming removed 2 bases from V and 5 bases from J; junction bases left unmatched: 9. This CDR3 region has 16 residues. The CDR3 here is CASSLSTTGWDQPQHF. In nucleotides, the CDR3 is TGTGCCAGCAGCTTAAGTACGACAGGGTGGGATCAGCCCCAGCATTTT.

The chain combines TRBV5-1 with TRBJ2-7, with 8 bases fitting TRBD1. The CDR3 loop spans 14 amino acids. The germline CDR1 and CDR2 sequences are SGHRS and YFSETQ. Trimming took 4 bases from V and 5 from J; bases not matched to a gene: 8. The CDR3, as DNA: TGCGCCAGCAGCGGTCAGACAGGGGCGGACGAGCAGTACTTC. Protein sequence: CASSGQTGADEQYF.

The chain carries TRBV10-3 and TRBJ2-7, with D possibly being TRBD1 (5 bases). CDR1 is ENHRY, CDR2 SYGVKD, per germline. Trimming shortened V by 6 bases and J by 0 bases, and 9 bases separated the two germline ends. The CDR3 runs 13 residues. The CDR3, as DNA: TGTGCCATCAGCAACAGGATCTCCTACGAGCAGTACTTC. Translated: CAISNRISYEQYF.

The chain is built from TRBV7-9 and TRBJ1-2; 8 bases map to TRBD1. V lost 2 bases and J lost 7; bases outside the gene matches: 6. Germline V gene lookup returns CDR1 SEHNR and CDR2 FQNEAQ (reference sequence). CDR3 length: 14 amino acids. The CDR3 here is CASSLYQGALGYTF. The CDR3 DNA reads as TGTGCCAGCAGCTTATACCAGGGGGCGCTTGGCTACACCTTC.

This clone appeared a few times. The genes are TRBV19 and TRBJ1-2; 9 bases align to TRBD1. The CDR3 is 15 amino acids. Per germline, CDR1 LNHDA and CDR2 SQIVND (reference sequence). J lost 8 bases, V lost 5 bases, and 12 bases had no gene match. CDR3 nucleotide sequence: TGTGCCAGTAGTGAAGGGACAGGGAGAAGATTCGGCTACACCTTC. Translating it yields CASSEGTGRRFGYTF.

The J gene is TRBJ2-4, the V gene TRBV29-1, with 8 bases matching TRBD1. This CDR3 region has 14 residues. V shed 4 bases and J 3 bases; nucleotides not matched to a gene: 5. Germline CDR1 SQVTM, CDR2 ANQGSEA. The CDR3 nucleotides are TGCAGCGTTGGAGATACAGGGGGCAAAAACATTCAGTACTTC. Its protein product is CSVGDTGGKNIQYF.